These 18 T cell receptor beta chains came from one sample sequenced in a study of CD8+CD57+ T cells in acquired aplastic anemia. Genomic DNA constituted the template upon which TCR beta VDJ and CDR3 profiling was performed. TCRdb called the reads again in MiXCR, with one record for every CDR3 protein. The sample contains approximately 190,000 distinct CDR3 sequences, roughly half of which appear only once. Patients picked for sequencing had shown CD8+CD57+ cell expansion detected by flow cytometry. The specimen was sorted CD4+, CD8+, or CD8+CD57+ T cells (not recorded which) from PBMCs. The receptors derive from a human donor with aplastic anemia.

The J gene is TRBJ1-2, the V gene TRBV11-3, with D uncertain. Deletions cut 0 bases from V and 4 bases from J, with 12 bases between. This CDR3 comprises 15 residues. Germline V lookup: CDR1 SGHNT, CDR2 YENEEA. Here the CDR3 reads CASSLDLGTSYGYTF. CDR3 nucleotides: TGTGCCAGCAGCTTAGATCTGGGTACGAGCTATGGCTACACCTTC.

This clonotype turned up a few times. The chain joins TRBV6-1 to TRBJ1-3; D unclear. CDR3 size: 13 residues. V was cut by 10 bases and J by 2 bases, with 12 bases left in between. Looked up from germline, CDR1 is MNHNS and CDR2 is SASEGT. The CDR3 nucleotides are TGTGCCACGACAAAAATTACTGGAAACACCATATATTTT. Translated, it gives CATTKITGNTIYF.

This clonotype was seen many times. CDR3 nucleotides: TGCGCCAGCAGCTTGGGGCAGGGGATACACGAGCAGTACTTC. Protein sequence: CASSLGQGIHEQYF. This sequence joins TRBV5-1 and TRBJ2-7, with a weak D call TRBD1 (6 bases). The CDR3 is made up of 14 amino acids. From germline, CDR1 is SGHRS and CDR2 YFSETQ. V lost 0 bases and J lost 5, with 12 bases in between.

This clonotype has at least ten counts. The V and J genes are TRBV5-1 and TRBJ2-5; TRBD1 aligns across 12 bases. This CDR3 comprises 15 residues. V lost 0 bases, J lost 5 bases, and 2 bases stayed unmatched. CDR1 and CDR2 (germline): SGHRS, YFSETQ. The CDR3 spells CASSLVGTGGETQYF. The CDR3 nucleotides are TGCGCCAGCAGCTTGGTTGGGACAGGGGGCGAGACCCAGTACTTC. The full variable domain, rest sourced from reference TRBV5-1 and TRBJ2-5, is KAGVTQTPRYLIKTRGQQVTLSCSPISGHRSVSWYQQTPGQGLQFLFEYFSETQRNKGNFPGRFSGRQFSNSRSEMNVSTLELGDSALYLCASSLVGTGGETQYFGPGTRLLVL.

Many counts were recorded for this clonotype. CDR3 bases: TGCAGTGCTAGACCGGCGGCATCGTACCAAGAGACCCAGTACTTC. It specifies CSARPAASYQETQYF. The chain is built from TRBV20-1 and TRBJ2-5, with no clear D. The CDR3 contains 15 residues. Trimming left V 2 bases short and J 0 bases short, with 13 bases between. The germline V gene has CDR1 DFQATT and CDR2 SNEGSKA (reference sequence).

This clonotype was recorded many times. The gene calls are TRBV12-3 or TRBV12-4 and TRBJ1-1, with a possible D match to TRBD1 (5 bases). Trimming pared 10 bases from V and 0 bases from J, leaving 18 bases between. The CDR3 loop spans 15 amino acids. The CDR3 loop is CAINPRRGLNTEAFF. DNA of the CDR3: TGTGCCATTAACCCTAGAAGGGGCCTGAACACTGAAGCTTTCTTT.

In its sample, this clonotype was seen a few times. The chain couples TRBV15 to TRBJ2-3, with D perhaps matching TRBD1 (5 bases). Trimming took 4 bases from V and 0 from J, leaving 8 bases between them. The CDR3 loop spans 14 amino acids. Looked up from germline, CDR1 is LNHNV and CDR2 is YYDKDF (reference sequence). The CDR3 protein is CATSTGISTDTQYF. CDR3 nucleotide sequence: TGTGCCACCAGCACAGGGATAAGCACAGATACGCAGTATTTT.

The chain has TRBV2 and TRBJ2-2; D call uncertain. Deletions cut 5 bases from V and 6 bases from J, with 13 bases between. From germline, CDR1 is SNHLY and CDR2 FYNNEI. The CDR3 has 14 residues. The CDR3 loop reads CASSQALDAGELFF. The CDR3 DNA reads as TGTGCCAGCAGTCAGGCACTCGACGCCGGGGAGCTGTTTTTT.

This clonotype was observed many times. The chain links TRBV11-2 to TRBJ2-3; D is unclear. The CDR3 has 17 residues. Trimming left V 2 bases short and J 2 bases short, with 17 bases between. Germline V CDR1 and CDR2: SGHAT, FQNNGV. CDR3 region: CASSLFDSAASTDTQYF. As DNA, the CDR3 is TGTGCCAGCAGCTTATTTGATTCGGCAGCCTCCACAGATACGCAGTATTTT.

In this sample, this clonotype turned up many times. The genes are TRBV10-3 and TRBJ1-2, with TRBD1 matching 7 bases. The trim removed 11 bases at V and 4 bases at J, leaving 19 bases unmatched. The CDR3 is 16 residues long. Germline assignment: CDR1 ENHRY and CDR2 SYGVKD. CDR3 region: CAGRGAHTGVVYGYTF. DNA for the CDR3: TGTGCCGGTCGAGGGGCCCACACAGGGGTAGTCTATGGCTACACCTTC.

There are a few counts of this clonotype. This chain's CDR3 is CASSGGQGARSPLHF. In DNA, the CDR3 is TGTGCCAGCAGCGGGGGACAGGGGGCACGTTCACCCCTCCACTTT. The J gene is TRBJ1-6, the V gene TRBV2, with 12 bases aligning to TRBD1. With 6 bases clipped from V and 9 bases from J, the junction kept 6 bases outside the gene matches. Germline V CDR1 and CDR2: SNHLY, FYNNEI. The CDR3 has 15 residues.

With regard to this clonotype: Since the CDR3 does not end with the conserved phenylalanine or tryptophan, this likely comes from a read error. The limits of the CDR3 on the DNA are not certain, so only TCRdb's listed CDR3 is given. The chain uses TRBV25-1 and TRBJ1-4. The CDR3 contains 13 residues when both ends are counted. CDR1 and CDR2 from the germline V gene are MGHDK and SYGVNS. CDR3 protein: CASSDRYEQYFGP.

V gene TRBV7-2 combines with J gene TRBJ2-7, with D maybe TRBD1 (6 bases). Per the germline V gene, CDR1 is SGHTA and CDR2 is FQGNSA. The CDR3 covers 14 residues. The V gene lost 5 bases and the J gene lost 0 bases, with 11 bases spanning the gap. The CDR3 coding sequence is TGTGCCAGCAGCACGGGACAACTCTCCTACGAGCAGTACTTC. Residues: CASSTGQLSYEQYF.

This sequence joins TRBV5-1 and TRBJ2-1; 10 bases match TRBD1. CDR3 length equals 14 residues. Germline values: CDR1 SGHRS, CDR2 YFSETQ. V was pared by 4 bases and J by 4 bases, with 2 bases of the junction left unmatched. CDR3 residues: CASSGGQGYNEQFF. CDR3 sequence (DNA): TGCGCCAGCAGCGGGGGACAGGGGTACAATGAGCAGTTCTTC.

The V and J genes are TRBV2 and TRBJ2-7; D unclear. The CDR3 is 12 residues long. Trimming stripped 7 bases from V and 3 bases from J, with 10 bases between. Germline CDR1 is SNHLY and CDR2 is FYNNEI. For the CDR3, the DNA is TGTGCCAGCAAGGTGCAGGTCTACGAGCAGTACTTC. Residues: CASKVQVYEQYF.

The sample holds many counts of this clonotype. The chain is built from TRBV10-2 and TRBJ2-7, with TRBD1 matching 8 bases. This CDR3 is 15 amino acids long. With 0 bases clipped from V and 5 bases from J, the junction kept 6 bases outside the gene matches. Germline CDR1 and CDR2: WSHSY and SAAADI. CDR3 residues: CASSESRAGGNEQYF. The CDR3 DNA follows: TGCGCCAGCAGTGAGTCGAGGGCAGGGGGCAACGAGCAGTACTTC.

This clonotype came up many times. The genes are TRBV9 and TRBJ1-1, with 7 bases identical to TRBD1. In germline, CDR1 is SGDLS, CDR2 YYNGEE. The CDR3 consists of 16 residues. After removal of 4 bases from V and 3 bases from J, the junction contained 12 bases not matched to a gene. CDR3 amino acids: CASSPTTGRRDTEAFF. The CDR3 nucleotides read TGTGCCAGCAGCCCGACGACAGGGCGGAGGGACACTGAAGCTTTCTTT.

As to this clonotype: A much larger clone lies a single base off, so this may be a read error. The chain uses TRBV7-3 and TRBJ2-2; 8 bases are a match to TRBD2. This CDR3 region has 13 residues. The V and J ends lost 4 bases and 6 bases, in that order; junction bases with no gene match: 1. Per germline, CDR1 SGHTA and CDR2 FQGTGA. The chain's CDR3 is CASSWTSPGELFF. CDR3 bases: TGTGCCAGCAGCTGGACTAGCCCCGGGGAGCTGTTTTTT. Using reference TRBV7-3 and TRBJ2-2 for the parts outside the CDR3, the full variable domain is GAGVSQTPSNKVTEKGKYVELRCDPISGHTALYWYRQSLGQGPEFLIYFQGTGAADDSGLPNDRFFAVRPEGSVSTLKIQRTERGDSAVYLCASSWTSPGELFFGEGSRLTVL.